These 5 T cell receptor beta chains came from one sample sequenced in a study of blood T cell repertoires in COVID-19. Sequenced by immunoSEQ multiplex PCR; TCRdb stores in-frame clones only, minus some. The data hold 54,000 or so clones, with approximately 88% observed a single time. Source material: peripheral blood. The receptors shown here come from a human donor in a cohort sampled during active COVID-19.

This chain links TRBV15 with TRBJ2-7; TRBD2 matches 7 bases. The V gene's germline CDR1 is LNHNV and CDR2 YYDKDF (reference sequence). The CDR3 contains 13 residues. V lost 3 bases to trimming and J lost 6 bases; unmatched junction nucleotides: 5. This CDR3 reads CATSRGGLGEQYF. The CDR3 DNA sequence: TGTGCCACCAGCAGGGGAGGGCTTGGCGAGCAGTACTTC.

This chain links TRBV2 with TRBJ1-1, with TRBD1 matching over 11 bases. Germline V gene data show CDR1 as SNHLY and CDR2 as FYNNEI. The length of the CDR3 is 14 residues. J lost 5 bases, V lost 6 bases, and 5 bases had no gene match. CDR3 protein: CASSWTGGNTEAFF. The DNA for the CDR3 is TGTGCCAGCAGCTGGACAGGGGGCAATACTGAAGCTTTCTTT. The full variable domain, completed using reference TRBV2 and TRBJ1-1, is EPEVTQTPSHQVTQMGQEVILRCVPISNHLYFYWYRQILGQKVEFLVSFYNNEISEKSEIFDDQFSVERPDGSNFTLKIRSTKLEDSAMYFCASSWTGGNTEAFFGQGTRLTVV.

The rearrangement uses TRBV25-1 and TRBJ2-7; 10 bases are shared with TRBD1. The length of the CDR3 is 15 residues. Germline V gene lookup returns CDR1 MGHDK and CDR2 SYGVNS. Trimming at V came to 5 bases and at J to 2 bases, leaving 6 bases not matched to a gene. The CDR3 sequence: CASSKPGTGAYEQYF. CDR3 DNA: TGTGCCAGCAGTAAACCCGGGACAGGGGCCTACGAGCAGTACTTC.

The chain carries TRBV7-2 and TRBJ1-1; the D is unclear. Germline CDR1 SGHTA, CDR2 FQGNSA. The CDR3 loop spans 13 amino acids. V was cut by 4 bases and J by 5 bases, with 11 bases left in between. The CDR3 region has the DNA TGTGCCAGCAGCTCAACCTCCGGTACTGAAGCTTTCTTT. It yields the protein CASSSTSGTEAFF.

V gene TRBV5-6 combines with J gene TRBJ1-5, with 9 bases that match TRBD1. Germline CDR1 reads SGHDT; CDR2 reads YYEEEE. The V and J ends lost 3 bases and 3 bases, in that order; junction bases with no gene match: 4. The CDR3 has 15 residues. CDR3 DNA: TGTGCCAGCAGCTGGACAGGGGCTATCAATCAGCCCCAGCATTTT. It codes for CASSWTGAINQPQHF.